The 8 T cell receptor beta chains reported below all come from one sample, sequenced in a study of cytomegalovirus exposure and HLA in healthy donors. The method was immunoSEQ multiplex PCR; TCRdb's version includes in-frame clones alone and lacks a portion of them. The table lists 260,000 or so clones, about 90% of them singletons. The sample comprised PBMCs. These receptors came from a woman aged 30 to 39 in good health and CMV-seronegative.

The chain joins TRBV7-9 to TRBJ2-1; TRBD2 agrees at 8 bases. The germline CDR1 and CDR2 sequences are SEHNR and FQNEAQ (reference sequence). CDR3 length: 14 amino acids. Trimming removed 6 bases from V and 8 bases from J; junction bases left unmatched: 9. The CDR3 loop reads CASRKSGSQDEQFF. The CDR3 region has the DNA TGTGCCAGCAGAAAAAGCGGGAGTCAGGATGAGCAGTTCTTC.

The gene calls are TRBV19 and TRBJ2-5; D might be TRBD2 (5 bases). Germline lookup yields CDR1 LNHDA and CDR2 SQIVND (reference sequence). CDR3 length equals 14 residues. Between the trimmed V and J ends, which lost 2 bases and 5 bases, there was a span of 12 bases. The CDR3 nucleotides read TGTGCCAGTAGTATAACCGGGGTTGGGGAGACCCAGTACTTC. It yields the protein CASSITGVGETQYF.

The chain is built from TRBV4-1 and TRBJ2-7, with D perhaps TRBD1 (5 bases). Germline assignment: CDR1 MGHRA and CDR2 YSYEKL. This CDR3 spans 18 amino acids. Trimming pared 3 bases from V and 3 bases from J, leaving 24 bases between. CDR3 nucleotides: TGCGCCAGCAGCCACCCGACCAATTCACGGACAAATTACTACGAGCAGTACTTC. Translation: CASSHPTNSRTNYYEQYF.

The J gene is TRBJ1-3, the V gene TRBV18; D ambiguous. The CDR3 is 14 residues long. Trimming removed 7 bases from V and 0 bases from J, with 10 bases in between. Germline V lookup: CDR1 KGHSH, CDR2 LQKENI. Here the CDR3 DNA reads TGTGCCAGCTATACCGGTTTCTCTGGAAACACCATATATTTT. Protein sequence: CASYTGFSGNTIYF. Combining the CDR3 with reference TRBV18 and TRBJ1-3 gives the whole variable domain NAGVMQNPRHLVRRRGQEARLRCSPMKGHSHVYWYRQLPEEGLKFMVYLQKENIIDESGMPKERFSAEFPKEGPSILRIQQVVRGDSAAYFCASYTGFSGNTIYFGEGSWLTVV.

With respect to this clone: The same CDR3 arises from other DNA sequences in this sample as well. The V call is TRBV7-9, the J call TRBJ1-5; 9 nucleotides align to TRBD1. CDR1 is SEHNR, CDR2 FQNEAQ, per germline (reference sequence). With 5 bases clipped from V and 7 bases from J, the junction kept 6 bases outside the gene matches. The CDR3 has 14 residues. CDR3 region: CASSLGQGGQPQHF. CDR3 sequence (DNA): TGTGCCAGCAGCCTGGGACAGGGAGGGCAGCCCCAGCATTTT.

The chain employs TRBV29-1 and TRBJ2-5, with D unclear. Germline V lookup: CDR1 SQVTM, CDR2 ANQGSEA. This CDR3 spans 12 amino acids. V lost 2 bases, J lost 6 bases, and 10 bases lay in between. The DNA for the CDR3 is TGCAGCGTTGAACAAGGTGTGCAGACCCAGTACTTC. Protein: CSVEQGVQTQYF. The full variable domain, its missing parts supplied by reference TRBV29-1 and TRBJ2-5, is SAVISQKPSRDICQRGTSLTIQCQVDSQVTMMFWYRQQPGQSLTLIATANQGSEATYESGFVIDKFPISRPNLTFSTLTVSNMSPEDSSIYLCSVEQGVQTQYFGPGTRLLVL.

The chain links TRBV28 to TRBJ2-3; 7 bases agree with TRBD2. J lost 6 bases, V lost 4 bases, and 13 bases had no gene match. The CDR3 totals 16 residues. Germline-derived CDR1 and CDR2 are MDHEN and SYDVKM. The CDR3 DNA reads as TGTGCCAGCAGTTCCTACAGGAAGCGGGGTGACGATACGCAGTATTTT. Translating gives CASSSYRKRGDDTQYF.

The genes are TRBV5-1 and TRBJ2-7; D perhaps matches TRBD1 (5 bases). The CDR3 runs to 14 residues. V dropped 0 bases and J dropped 4 bases, with 11 bases sitting between them. The germline CDR1 and CDR2 sequences are SGHRS and YFSETQ. CDR3 loop: CASSLEAGFYEQYF. The CDR3 nucleotides are TGCGCCAGCAGCTTGGAGGCAGGGTTTTACGAGCAGTACTTC. Full variable domain (missing parts from reference TRBV5-1 and TRBJ2-7): KAGVTQTPRYLIKTRGQQVTLSCSPISGHRSVSWYQQTPGQGLQFLFEYFSETQRNKGNFPGRFSGRQFSNSRSEMNVSTLELGDSALYLCASSLEAGFYEQYFGPGTRLTVT.